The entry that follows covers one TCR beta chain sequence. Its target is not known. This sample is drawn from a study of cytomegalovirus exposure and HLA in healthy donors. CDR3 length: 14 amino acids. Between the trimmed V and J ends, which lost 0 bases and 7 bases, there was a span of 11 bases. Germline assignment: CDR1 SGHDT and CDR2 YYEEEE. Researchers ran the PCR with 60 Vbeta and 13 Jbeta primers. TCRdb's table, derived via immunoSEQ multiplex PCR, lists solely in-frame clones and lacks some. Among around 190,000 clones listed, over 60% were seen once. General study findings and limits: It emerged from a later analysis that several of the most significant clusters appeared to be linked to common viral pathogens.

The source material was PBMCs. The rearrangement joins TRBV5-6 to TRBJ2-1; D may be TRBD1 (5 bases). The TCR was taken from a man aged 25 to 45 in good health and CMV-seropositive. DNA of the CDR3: TGTGCCAGCAGCTTGGGGCAGGGCTGGAATGAGCAGTTCTTC. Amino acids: CASSLGQGWNEQFF.